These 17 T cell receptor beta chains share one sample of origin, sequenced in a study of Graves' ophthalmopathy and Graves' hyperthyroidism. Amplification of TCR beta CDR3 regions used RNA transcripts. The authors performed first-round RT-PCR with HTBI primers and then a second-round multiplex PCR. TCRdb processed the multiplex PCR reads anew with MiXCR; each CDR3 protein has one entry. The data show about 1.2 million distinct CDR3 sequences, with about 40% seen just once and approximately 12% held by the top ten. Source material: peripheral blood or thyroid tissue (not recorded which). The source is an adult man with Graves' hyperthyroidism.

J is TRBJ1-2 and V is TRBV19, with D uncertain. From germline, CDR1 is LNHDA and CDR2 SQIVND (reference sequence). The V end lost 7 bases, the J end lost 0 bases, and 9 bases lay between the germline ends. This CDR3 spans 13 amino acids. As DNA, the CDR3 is TGTGCCAGTATGGACCAAGCTAACTATGGCTACACCTTC. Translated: CASMDQANYGYTF.

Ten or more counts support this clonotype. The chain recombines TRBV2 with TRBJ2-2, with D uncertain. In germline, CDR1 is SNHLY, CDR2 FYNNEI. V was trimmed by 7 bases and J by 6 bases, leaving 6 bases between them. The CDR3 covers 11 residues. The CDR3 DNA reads TGTGCCAGCATCGAGGCCGGGGAGCTGTTTTTT. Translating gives CASIEAGELFF.

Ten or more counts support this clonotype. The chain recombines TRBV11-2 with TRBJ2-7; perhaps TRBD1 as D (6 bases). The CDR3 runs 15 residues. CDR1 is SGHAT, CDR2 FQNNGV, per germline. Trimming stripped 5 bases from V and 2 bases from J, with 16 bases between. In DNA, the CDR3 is TGTGCCAGCAGCCCCCGGGACACGGACGCCTACGAGCAGTACTTC. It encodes CASSPRDTDAYEQYF.

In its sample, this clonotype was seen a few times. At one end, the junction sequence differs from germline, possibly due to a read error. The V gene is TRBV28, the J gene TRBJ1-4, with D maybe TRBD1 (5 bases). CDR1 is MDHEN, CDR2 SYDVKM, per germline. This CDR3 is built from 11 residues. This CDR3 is CASSVRDGPIF. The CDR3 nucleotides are TGTGCCAGCAGTGTCCGGGACGGACCAATTTTT.

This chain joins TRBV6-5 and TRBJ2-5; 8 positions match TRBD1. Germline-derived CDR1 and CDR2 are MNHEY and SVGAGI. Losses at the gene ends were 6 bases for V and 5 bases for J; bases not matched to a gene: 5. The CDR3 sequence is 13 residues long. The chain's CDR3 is CASRSDRAETQYF. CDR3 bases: TGTGCCAGCAGATCGGACAGGGCGGAGACCCAGTACTTC.

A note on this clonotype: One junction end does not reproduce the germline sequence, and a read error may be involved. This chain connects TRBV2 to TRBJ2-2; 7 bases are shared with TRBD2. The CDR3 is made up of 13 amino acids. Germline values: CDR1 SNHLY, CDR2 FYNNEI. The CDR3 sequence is CASSGGNAGELFF. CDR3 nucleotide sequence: TGTGCCAGCAGCGGGGGGAACGCCGGGGAGCTGTTTTTT.

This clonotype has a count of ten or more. The CDR3 DNA sequence: TGTGCCAGCAGCTTAGACAGGGTTCATGGCTACACCTTC. Translation: CASSLDRVHGYTF. J is TRBJ1-2 and V is TRBV7-8; D is perhaps TRBD1 (6 bases). The V and J ends lost 1 base and 6 bases respectively, with 9 bases between them. There are 13 residues in the CDR3. CDR1 is SGHVS and CDR2 is FQNEAQ in the germline V gene.

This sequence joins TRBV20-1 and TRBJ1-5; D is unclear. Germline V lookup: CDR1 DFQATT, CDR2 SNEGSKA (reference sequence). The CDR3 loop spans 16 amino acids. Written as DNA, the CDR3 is TGCAGCGGTGCGGCGCCTAGCGGGAGGGGCAATCAGCCCCAGCATTTT. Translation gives CSGAAPSGRGNQPQHF.

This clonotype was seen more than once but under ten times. This CDR3 is CASSLVSGGSTEAFF. The DNA of the CDR3 is TGCGCCAGCAGCTTGGTGTCGGGGGGCTCCACTGAAGCTTTCTTT. This sequence joins TRBV5-1 and TRBJ1-1; D may be TRBD1 (6 bases). V lost 0 bases and J lost 4, with 13 bases in between. Germline loops: CDR1 SGHRS, CDR2 YFSETQ. The CDR3 runs to 15 residues.

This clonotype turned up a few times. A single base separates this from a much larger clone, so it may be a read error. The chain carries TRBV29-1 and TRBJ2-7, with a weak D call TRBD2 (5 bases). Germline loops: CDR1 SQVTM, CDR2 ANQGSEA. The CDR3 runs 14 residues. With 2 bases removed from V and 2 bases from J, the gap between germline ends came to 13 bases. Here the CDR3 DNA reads TGCAGCGTTGAAAGGAGCGGTCAGCCCTACGAGCAGTACTTC. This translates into CSVERSGQPYEQYF.

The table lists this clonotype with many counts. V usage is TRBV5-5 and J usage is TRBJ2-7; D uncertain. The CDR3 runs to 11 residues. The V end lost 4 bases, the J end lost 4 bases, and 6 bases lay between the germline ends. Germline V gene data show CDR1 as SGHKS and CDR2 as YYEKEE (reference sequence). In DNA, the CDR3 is TGTGCCAGCAGCGCGGTGTACGAGCAGTACTTC. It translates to CASSAVYEQYF.

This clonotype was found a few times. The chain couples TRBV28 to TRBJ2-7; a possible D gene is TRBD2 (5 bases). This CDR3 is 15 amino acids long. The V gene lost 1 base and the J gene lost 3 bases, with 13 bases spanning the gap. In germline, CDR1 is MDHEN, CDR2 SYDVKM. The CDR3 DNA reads TGTGCCAGCAGTTTATCCCGGCGGGCTGGCTACGAGCAGTACTTC. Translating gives CASSLSRRAGYEQYF.

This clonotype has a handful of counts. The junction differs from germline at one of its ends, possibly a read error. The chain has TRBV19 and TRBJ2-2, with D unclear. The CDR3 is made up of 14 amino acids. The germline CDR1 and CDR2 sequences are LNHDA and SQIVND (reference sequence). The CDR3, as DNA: TGTGCCAGTAGGGCCCCGGCGAATACCGGGGAGCTGTTTTTT. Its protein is CASRAPANTGELFF.

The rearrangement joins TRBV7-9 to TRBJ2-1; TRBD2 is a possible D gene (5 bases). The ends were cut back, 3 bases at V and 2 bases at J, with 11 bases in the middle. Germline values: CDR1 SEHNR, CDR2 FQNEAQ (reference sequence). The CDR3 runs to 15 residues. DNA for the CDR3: TGTGCCAGCAGCTTTTTAGCGTCGACCTACAATGAGCAGTTCTTC. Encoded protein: CASSFLASTYNEQFF. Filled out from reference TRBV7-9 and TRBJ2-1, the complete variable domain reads DTGVSQNPRHKITKRGQNVTFRCDPISEHNRLYWYRQTLGQGPEFLTYFQNEAQLEKSRLLSDRFSAERPKGSFSTLEIQRTEQGDSAMYLCASSFLASTYNEQFFGPGTRLTVL.

The chain's CDR3 is CASSRQGVSEAFF. In DNA form, the CDR3 reads TGTGCCAGCAGCCGACAGGGAGTCTCTGAAGCTTTCTTT. The rearrangement uses TRBV7-3 and TRBJ1-1; 7 bases align to TRBD1. The length of the CDR3 is 13 residues. Per germline, CDR1 SGHTA and CDR2 FQGTGA. The V and J ends lost 5 bases and 6 bases, in that order; junction bases with no gene match: 6.

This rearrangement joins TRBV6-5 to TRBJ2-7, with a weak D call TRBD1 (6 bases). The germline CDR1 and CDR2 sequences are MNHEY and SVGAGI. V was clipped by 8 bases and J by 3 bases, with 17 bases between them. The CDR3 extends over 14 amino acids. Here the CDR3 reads CASGTLKDSYEQYF. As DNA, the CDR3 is TGTGCCAGCGGAACCCTAAAGGACAGCTACGAGCAGTACTTC.

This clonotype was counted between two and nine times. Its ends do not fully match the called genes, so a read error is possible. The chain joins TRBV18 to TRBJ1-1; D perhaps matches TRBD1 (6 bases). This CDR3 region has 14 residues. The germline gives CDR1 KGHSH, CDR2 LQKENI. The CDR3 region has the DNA TGTGCCAGCTCACAGGGGGACCGATCGACTGAAGCTCTCTTT. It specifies CASSQGDRSTEALF.